A few counts support the clone carrying this TCR beta chain. This record comes from a study of T cells after yellow fever vaccination. The V end lost 7 bases, the J end lost 0 bases, and 4 bases lay between the germline ends. This CDR3 has 13 residues. TCRdb recomputed calls from the 5' RACE reads with MiXCR, one row per CDR3 protein. The sample holds some 200,000 distinct CDR3 sequences; approximately 3.3% are singletons and the top ten take 3.2%. V gene TRBV12-3 or TRBV12-4 combines with J gene TRBJ2-6, with no clear D. Sequenced material: CD4+ T cells sorted from PBMCs, taken 10 days after the yellow fever booster vaccination. The origin of this receptor is a man in his late teens or twenties who received the YFV17D yellow fever vaccine. CDR3 nucleotide sequence: TGTGCCAGCACTTTCTCTGGGGCCAACGTCCTGACTTTC. Protein sequence: CASTFSGANVLTF.